The source of this T cell receptor beta chain is a study of radiotherapy plus CTLA-4 blockade in lung cancer. About the research overall: Among enrolled patients, under 20% responded and about 34% achieved disease control. Study-level points and caveats: Radiotherapy with ipilimumab was followed by blood expansion of tumor-derived clones.

The protocol was immunoSEQ multiplex PCR, while the TCRdb copy is restricted to in-frame clones and leaves out a portion. The table lists around 49,000 clones, 85% of them singletons. About this clone itself: Its antigen is currently unknown.

This specimen was peripheral blood, taken from a patient treated with radiotherapy plus ipilimumab. The receptor's source is a human donor with non-small cell lung cancer whose response to radiotherapy plus ipilimumab could not be evaluated.

CDR3 residues: CASRKTPYGYTF. The CDR3 bases are TGTGCCAGCAGGAAAACACCTTATGGCTACACCTTC. The gene calls are TRBV28 and TRBJ1-2; D not certain. The CDR3 runs to 12 residues. V was trimmed by 6 bases and J by 5 bases, leaving 10 bases between them. Germline values: CDR1 MDHEN, CDR2 SYDVKM.